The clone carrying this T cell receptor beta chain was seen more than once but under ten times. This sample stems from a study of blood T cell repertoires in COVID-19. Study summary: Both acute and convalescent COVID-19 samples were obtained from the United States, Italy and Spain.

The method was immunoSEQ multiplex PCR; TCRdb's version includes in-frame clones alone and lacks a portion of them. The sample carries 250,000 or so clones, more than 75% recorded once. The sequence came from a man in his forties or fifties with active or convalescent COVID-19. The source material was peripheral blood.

CDR3 in DNA: TGTGCCAGCAGCCAGACAGGGACCCAAGCTGGAAACACCATATATTTT. The encoded protein is CASSQTGTQAGNTIYF. The rearrangement links TRBV4-2 to TRBJ1-3; 7 bases are shared with TRBD1. The CDR3 extends over 16 amino acids. Germline lookup yields CDR1 LGHNA and CDR2 YNFKEQ. J gave up 2 bases and V 3 bases, and 7 bases lay outside the gene matches.